This TCR beta chain was sequenced in a study of blood T cell repertoires in COVID-19. Study at large: Sources were T cells, B-cell-depleted T cells, or PBMCs; the material itself was cDNA or gDNA.

In the authors' methods: Reference gene primers were amplified, and this amplification served to estimate nucleated cell counts. Some clones are missing from TCRdb's copy, which holds only in-frame ones; the method was immunoSEQ multiplex PCR. V, J and clone size were drawn from that table, and D and trimming were deduced from the DNA. The sample carries about 98,000 clones, over 75% recorded once. V was shortened by 6 bases and J by 4 bases, with 10 bases between the two germline ends. The CDR3 sequence is 13 residues long. The sequence came from an elderly woman with acute or convalescent COVID-19. Specimen: peripheral blood. This sequence joins TRBV12-3 or TRBV12-4 and TRBJ2-1; a possible D gene is TRBD1 (6 bases). The chain's CDR3 is CASSPTGYNEQFF. CDR3 sequence (DNA): TGTGCCAGCAGCCCGACAGGTTACAATGAGCAGTTCTTC.